This entry concerns a single TCR beta chain. Antigen: not known. Germline assignment: CDR1 MNHEY and CDR2 SMNVEV (reference sequence). The CDR3 has 14 amino acids. The V gene lost 0 bases and the J gene lost 6 bases, with 9 bases spanning the gap. The data are from a study of cytotoxic CD8 clonotypes in ibrutinib-treated CLL. Looking at the study overall: Across samples, productive templates numbered about 280,000 and productive rearrangements reached some 94,000 on average.

Study-level points and caveats: Sustained-remission and progressing patients had different sampling times.

Clones were read by immunoSEQ multiplex PCR, and TCRdb kept only the in-frame ones, dropping some. This table holds roughly 180,000 clones, about 72% found once. The TCR originated in a human donor with chronic lymphocytic leukemia. The rearrangement joins TRBV27 to TRBJ2-1, with D hard to call. This specimen consisted of PBMCs, obtained after 24 months of ibrutinib treatment. CDR3 nucleotides: TGTGCCAGCAGTTTATCGTGGACCATCAATGAGCAGTTCTTC. Protein product: CASSLSWTINEQFF.